This T cell receptor (beta chain) is from a study of radiotherapy plus CTLA-4 blockade in lung cancer. As regards this clone: Its matching antigen is unknown.

Broader study findings: Clones of tumor-derived TCRs expanded in blood after radiotherapy plus ipilimumab.

Method: immunoSEQ multiplex PCR; TCRdb's copy keeps in-frame clones and lacks some. Here the sample spans about 50,000 clones, 80% to 90% being singletons. The CDR3 extends over 17 amino acids. Germline V CDR1 and CDR2: LGHNA, YSLEER. Trimming removed 0 bases at V and 2 bases at J, with 15 bases between. This clonotype was obtained from a human donor with non-small cell lung cancer whose response to radiotherapy plus ipilimumab could not be evaluated. Sequencing used peripheral blood, obtained from a patient treated with radiotherapy plus ipilimumab. The chain employs TRBV4-3 and TRBJ2-3, with a possible D match to TRBD1 (6 bases). The CDR3 sequence is CASSQDWGRTPTDTQYF. The CDR3 DNA follows: TGCGCCAGCAGCCAAGATTGGGGGCGGACTCCCACAGATACGCAGTATTTT.